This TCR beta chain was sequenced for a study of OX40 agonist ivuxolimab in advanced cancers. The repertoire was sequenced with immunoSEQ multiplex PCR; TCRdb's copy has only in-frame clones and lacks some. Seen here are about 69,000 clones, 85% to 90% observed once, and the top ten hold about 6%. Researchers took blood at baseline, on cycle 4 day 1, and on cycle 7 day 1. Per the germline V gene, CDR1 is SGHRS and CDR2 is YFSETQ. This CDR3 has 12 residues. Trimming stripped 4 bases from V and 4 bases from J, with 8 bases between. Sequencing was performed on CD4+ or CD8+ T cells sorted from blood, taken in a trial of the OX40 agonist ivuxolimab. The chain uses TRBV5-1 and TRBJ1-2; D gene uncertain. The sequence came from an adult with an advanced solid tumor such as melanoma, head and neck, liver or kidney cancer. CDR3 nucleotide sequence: TGCGCCAGCAGCGACCGGGGCTATGGCTACACCTTC. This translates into CASSDRGYGYTF. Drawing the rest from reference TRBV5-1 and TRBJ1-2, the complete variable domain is KAGVTQTPRYLIKTRGQQVTLSCSPISGHRSVSWYQQTPGQGLQFLFEYFSETQRNKGNFPGRFSGRQFSNSRSEMNVSTLELGDSALYLCASSDRGYGYTFGSGTRLTVV.